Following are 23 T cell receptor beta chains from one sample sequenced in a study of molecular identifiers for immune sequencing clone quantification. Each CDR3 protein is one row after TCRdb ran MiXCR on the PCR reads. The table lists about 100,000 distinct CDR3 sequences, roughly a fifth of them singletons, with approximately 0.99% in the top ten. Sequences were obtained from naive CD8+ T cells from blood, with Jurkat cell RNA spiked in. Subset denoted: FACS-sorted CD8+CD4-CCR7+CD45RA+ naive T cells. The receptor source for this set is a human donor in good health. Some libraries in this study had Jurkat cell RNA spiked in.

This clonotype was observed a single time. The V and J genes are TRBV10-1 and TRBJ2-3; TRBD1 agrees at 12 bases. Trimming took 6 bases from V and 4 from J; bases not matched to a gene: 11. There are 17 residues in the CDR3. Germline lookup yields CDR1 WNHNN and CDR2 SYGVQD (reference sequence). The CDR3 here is CASSEVPGQGAPDTQYF. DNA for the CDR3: TGCGCCAGCAGCGAGGTACCGGGACAGGGGGCTCCAGATACGCAGTATTTT.

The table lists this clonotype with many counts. This CDR3 reads CASTGTLDAGQYF. The CDR3 nucleotides are TGTGCCAGCACCGGGACACTTGACGCCGGGCAGTACTTC. The chain carries TRBV12-3 or TRBV12-4 and TRBJ2-7, with TRBD1 as a possible D gene (6 bases). CDR3 length: 13 amino acids. V lost 7 bases and J lost 9, with 19 bases in between.

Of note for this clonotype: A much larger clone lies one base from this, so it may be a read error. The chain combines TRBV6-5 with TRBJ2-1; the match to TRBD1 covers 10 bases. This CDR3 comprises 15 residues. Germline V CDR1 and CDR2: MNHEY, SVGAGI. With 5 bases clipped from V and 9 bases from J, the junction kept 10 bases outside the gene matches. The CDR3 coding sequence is TGTGCCAGCAGTGTATGGGACAGGGGCGGTGGTGAGCAGTTCTTC. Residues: CASSVWDRGGGEQFF.

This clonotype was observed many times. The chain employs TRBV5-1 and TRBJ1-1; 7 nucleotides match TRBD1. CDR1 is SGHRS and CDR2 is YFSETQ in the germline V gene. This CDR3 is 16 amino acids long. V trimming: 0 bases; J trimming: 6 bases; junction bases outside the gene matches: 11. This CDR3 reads CASSLAKTGPTAEAFF. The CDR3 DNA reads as TGCGCCAGCAGCTTGGCGAAGACAGGGCCCACAGCTGAAGCTTTCTTT.

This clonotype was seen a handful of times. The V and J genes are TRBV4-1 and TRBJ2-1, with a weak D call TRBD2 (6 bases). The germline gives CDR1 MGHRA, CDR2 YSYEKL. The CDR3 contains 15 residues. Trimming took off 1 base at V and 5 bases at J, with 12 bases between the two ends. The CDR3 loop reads CASSQAPGLNNEQFF. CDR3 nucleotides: TGCGCCAGCAGCCAAGCACCGGGACTCAACAATGAGCAGTTCTTC.

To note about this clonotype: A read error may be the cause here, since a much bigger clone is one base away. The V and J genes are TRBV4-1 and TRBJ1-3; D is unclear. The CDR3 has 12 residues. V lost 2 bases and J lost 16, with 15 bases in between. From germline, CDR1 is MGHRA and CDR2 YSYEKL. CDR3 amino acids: CASSQLDGPGYF. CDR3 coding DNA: TGCGCCAGCAGCCAACTCGACGGCCCGGGGTATTTT.

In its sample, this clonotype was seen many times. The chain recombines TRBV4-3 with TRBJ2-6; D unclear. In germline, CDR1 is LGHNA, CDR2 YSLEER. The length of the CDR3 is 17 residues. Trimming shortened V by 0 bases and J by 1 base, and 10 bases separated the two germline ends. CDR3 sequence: CASSQDHFRSGANVLTF. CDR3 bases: TGCGCCAGCAGCCAAGATCATTTCAGGTCTGGGGCCAACGTCCTGACTTTC.

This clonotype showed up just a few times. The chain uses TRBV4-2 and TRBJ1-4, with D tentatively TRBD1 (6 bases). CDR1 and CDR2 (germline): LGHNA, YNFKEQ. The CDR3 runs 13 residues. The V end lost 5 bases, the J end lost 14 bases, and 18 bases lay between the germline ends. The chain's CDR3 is CASSSSYRDGLFF. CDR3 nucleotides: TGTGCCAGCAGCAGCTCCTACAGGGACGGGCTGTTTTTT.

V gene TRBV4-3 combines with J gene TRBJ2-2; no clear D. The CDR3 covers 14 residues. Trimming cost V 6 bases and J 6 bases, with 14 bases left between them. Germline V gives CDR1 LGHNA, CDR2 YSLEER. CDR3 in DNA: TGCGCCAGCAGTCCAGGCAGGACGTCCGGGGAGCTGTTTTTT. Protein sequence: CASSPGRTSGELFF.

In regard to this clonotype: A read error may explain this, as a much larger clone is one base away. This chain's CDR3 is CASNLGAGGSDEQYF. The CDR3 DNA sequence: TGTGCCAGCAACTTGGGTGCGGGAGGCTCTGACGAGCAGTACTTC. The V gene is TRBV5-4, the J gene TRBJ2-7, with 8 bases aligning to TRBD2. This CDR3 region has 15 residues. The germline gives CDR1 SGHNT, CDR2 YYREEE (reference sequence).

The CDR3 DNA sequence: TGTGCCAGCAACACCCCAGGGGCCTCCGGGGCCAACGTCCTGACTTTC. This translates into CASNTPGASGANVLTF. The chain is built from TRBV7-9 and TRBJ2-6, with D possibly TRBD1 on 6 matching bases. V was cut by 7 bases and J by 4 bases, with 17 bases left in between. Per the germline V gene, CDR1 is SEHNR and CDR2 is FQNEAQ (reference sequence). The CDR3 sequence is 16 residues long.

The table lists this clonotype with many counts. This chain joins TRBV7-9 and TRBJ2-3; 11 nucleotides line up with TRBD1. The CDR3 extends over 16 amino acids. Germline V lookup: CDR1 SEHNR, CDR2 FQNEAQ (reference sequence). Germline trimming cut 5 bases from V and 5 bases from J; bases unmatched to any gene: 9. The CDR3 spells CASSLGQGAIKDTQYF. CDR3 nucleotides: TGTGCCAGCAGCCTCGGACAGGGGGCGATAAAAGATACGCAGTATTTT. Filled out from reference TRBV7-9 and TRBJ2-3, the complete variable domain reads DTGVSQNPRHKITKRGQNVTFRCDPISEHNRLYWYRQTLGQGPEFLTYFQNEAQLEKSRLLSDRFSAERPKGSFSTLEIQRTEQGDSAMYLCASSLGQGAIKDTQYFGPGTRLTVL.

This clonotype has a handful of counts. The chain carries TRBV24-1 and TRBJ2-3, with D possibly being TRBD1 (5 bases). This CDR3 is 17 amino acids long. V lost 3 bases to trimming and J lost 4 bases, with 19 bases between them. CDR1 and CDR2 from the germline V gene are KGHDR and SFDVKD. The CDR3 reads CATSDTSQGATPDTQYF. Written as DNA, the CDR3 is TGTGCCACCAGTGATACTTCCCAGGGCGCTACTCCAGATACGCAGTATTTT.

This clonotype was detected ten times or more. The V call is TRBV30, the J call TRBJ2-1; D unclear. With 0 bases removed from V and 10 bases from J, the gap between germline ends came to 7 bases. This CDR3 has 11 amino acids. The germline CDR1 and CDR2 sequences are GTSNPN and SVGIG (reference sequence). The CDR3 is CAWSVVSEQFF. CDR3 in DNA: TGTGCCTGGAGTGTAGTGTCCGAGCAGTTCTTC.

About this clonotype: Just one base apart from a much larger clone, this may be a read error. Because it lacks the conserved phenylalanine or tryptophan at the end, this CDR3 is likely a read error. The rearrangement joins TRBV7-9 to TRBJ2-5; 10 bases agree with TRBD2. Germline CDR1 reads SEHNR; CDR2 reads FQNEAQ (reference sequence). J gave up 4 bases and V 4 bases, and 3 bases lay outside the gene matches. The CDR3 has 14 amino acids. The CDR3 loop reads CASSSSGSGETQYL. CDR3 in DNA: TGTGCCAGCAGCTCTAGCGGGAGTGGAGAGACCCAGTACCTC.

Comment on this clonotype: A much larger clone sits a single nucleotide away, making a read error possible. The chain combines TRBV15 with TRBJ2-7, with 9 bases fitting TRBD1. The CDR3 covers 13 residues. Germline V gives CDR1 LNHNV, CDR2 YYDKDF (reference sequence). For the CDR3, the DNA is TGTGCCACCTGCAGAGACAGGGGGTACGAGCAGTACTTC. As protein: CATCRDRGYEQYF.

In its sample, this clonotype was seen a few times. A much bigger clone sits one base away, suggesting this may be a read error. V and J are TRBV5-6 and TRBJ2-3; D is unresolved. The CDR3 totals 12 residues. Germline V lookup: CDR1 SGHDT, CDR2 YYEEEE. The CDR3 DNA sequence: TGTGCCGGCAGCGAGTTCACAGATACGCAGTATTTT. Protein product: CAGSEFTDTQYF.

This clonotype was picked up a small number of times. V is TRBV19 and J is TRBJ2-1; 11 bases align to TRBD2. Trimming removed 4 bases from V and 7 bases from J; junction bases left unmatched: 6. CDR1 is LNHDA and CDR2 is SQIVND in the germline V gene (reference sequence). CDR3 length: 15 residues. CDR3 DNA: TGTGCCAGTAGTACGCTGGGACTAGCGGATAATGAGCAGTTCTTC. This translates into CASSTLGLADNEQFF.

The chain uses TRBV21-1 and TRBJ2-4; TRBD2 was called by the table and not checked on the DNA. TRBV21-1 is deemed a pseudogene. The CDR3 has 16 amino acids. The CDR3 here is CASSKGGTSFFDIQYF. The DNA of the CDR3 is TGTGCCAGCAGCAAAGGAGGGACTAGCTTTTTTGACATTCAGTACTTC.

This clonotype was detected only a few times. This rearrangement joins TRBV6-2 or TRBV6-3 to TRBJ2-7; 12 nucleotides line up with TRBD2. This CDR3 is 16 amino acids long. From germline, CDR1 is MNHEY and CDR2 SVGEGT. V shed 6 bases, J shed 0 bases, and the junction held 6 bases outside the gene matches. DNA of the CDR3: TGTGCCAGCAGCAGACTAGCGGGAGAATACTCCTACGAGCAGTACTTC. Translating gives CASSRLAGEYSYEQYF.

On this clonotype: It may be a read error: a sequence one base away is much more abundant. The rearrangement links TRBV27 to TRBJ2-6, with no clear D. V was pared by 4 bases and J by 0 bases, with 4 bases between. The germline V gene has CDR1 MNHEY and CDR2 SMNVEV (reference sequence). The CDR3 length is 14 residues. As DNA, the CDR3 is TGTGCCAGCAGTTGGGTCTCTGGGGCCAACGTCCTGACTTTC. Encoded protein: CASSWVSGANVLTF.

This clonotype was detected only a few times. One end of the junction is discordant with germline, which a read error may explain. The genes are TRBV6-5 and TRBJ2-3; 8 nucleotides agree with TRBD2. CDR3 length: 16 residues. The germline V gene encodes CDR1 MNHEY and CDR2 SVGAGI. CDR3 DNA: TGTGCCAGCGGTTACTTGGGCGGGAGGAGCCAAGATACGCAGTATTTT. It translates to CASGYLGGRSQDTQYF.

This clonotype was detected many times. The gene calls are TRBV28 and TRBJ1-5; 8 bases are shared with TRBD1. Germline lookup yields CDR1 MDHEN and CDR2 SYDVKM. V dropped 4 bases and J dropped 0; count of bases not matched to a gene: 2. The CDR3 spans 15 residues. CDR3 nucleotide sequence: TGTGCCAGCAGTTCAGGGGGCCATAGCAATCAGCCCCAGCATTTT. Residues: CASSSGGHSNQPQHF.